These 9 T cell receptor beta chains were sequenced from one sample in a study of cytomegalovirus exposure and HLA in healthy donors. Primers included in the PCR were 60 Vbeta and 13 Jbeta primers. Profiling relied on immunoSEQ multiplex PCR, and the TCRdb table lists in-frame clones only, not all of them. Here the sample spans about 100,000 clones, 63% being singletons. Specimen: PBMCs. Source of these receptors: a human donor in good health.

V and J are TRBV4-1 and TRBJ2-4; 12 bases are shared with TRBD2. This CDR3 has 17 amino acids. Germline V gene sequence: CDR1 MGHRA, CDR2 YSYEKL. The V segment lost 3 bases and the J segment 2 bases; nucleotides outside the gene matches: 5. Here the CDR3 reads CASSQTLAGGSKNIQYF. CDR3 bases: TGCGCCAGCAGCCAGACTCTAGCGGGAGGGTCCAAAAACATTCAGTACTTC.

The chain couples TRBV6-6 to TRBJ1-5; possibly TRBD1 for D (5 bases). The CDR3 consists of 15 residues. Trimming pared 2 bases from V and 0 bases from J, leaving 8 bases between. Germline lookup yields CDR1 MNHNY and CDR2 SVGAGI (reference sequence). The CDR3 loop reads CASSYDGGSNQPQHF. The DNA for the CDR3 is TGTGCCAGCAGTTACGACGGGGGTAGCAATCAGCCCCAGCATTTT.

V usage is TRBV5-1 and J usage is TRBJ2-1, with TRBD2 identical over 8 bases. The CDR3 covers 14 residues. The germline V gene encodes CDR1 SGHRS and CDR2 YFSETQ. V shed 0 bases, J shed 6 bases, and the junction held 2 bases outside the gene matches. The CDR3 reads CASSLVTSGNEQFF. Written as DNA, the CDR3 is TGCGCCAGCAGCTTGGTAACTAGCGGCAATGAGCAGTTCTTC.

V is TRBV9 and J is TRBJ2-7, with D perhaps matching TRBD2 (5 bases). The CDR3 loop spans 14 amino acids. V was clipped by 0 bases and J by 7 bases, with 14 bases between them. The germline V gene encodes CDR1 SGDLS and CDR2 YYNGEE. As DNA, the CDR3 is TGTGCCAGCAGCGTAGAAGGAGGTTCGCGGGAGCAGTACTTC. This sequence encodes CASSVEGGSREQYF.

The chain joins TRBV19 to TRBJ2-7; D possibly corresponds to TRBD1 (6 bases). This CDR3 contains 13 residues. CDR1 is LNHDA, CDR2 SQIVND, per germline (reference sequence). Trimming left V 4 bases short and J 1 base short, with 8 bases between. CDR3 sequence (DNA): TGTGCCAGTAGTACGGGACATTCCTACGAGCAGTACTTC. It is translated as CASSTGHSYEQYF.

The CDR3 coding sequence is TGTGCCAGCAGCTCGTTCCCGGGACAGAAAAACTATGGCTACACCTTC. Translated, it gives CASSSFPGQKNYGYTF. The rearrangement uses TRBV7-9 and TRBJ1-2, with 7 positions matching TRBD1. V lost 4 bases, J lost 2 bases, and 10 bases stayed unmatched. Germline V lookup: CDR1 SEHNR, CDR2 FQNEAQ (reference sequence). This CDR3 comprises 16 residues.

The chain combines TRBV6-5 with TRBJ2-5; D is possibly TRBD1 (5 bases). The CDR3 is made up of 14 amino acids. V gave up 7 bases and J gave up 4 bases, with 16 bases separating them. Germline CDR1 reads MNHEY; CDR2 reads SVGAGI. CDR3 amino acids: CASKKTVGGETQYF. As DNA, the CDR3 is TGTGCCAGCAAAAAGACAGTGGGTGGAGAGACCCAGTACTTC.

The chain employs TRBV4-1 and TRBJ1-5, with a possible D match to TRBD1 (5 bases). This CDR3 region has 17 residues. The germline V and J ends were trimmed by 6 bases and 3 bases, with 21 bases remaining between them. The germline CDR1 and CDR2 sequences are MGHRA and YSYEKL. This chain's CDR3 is CASSLLPSDSSNQPQHF. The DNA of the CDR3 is TGCGCCAGCAGTCTATTACCCTCCGACAGCTCCAATCAGCCCCAGCATTTT.

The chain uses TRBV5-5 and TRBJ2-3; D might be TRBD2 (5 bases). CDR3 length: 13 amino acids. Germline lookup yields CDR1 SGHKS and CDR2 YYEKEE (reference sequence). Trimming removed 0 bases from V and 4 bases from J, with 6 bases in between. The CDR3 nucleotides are TGTGCCAGCAGCTTGGCGGGGTCAGATACGCAGTATTTT. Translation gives CASSLAGSDTQYF. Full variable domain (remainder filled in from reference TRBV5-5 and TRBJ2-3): DAGVTQSPTHLIKTRGQQVTLRCSPISGHKSVSWYQQVLGQGPQFIFQYYEKEERGRGNFPDRFSARQFPNYSSELNVNALLLGDSALYLCASSLAGSDTQYFGPGTRLTVL.